This passage covers 23 T cell receptor beta chains from one sample sequenced in a study of CD8 T cells in ankylosing spondylitis. Broader study findings: Typical of ankylosing spondylitis blood, it appeared, was a TCR beta motif of about eight highly homologous variants.

What these receptors recognize is not known. TCRdb re-called the 5' RACE reads through MiXCR, storing one row per CDR3 protein. The sample has under 850,000 distinct CDR3 sequences; around a fifth are singletons. Sequenced sample: blood, either unsorted or a sorted T cell fraction (not recorded which). The receptors come from a male donor with ankylosing spondylitis.

Worth noting for this clonotype: A much larger clone lies one base from this, so it may be a read error. The chain joins TRBV3-1 to TRBJ2-7; D is perhaps TRBD1 (6 bases). CDR3 size: 14 residues. The V end was cut by 4 bases, the J end by 2 bases, with 12 bases between. The germline V gene encodes CDR1 LGHDT and CDR2 YNNKEL (reference sequence). The CDR3 sequence is CASSPGSGAYEQYF. The DNA for the CDR3 is TGTGCCAGCAGCCCCGGGTCAGGGGCCTACGAGCAGTACTTC.

This clonotype was counted only a few times. CDR3 coding DNA: TGTGCCAGTAGTAGCCGGGACAGGAGGAACACCGGGGAGCTGTTTTTT. Translated: CASSSRDRRNTGELFF. The chain recombines TRBV19 with TRBJ2-2; TRBD1 matches 8 bases. CDR3 size: 16 residues. Germline values: CDR1 LNHDA, CDR2 SQIVND (reference sequence). V gave up 4 bases and J gave up 1 base; unmatched junction bases: 5. Full variable domain (outside the CDR3, taken from reference TRBV19 and TRBJ2-2): DGGITQSPKYLFRKEGQNVTLSCEQNLNHDAMYWYRQDPGQGLRLIYYSQIVNDFQKGDIAEGYSVSREKKESFPLTVTSAQKNPTAFYLCASSSRDRRNTGELFFGEGSRLTVL.

This chain links TRBV15 with TRBJ2-1, with D tentatively TRBD1 (6 bases). Trimming pared 2 bases from V and 4 bases from J, leaving 9 bases between. Germline assignment: CDR1 LNHNV and CDR2 YYDKDF (reference sequence). This CDR3 spans 14 amino acids. The CDR3 bases are TGTGCCACCAGCAGACTCACAGGGTACAATGAGCAGTTCTTC. Amino acid sequence: CATSRLTGYNEQFF.

This clonotype was recorded a few times. This chain connects TRBV5-1 to TRBJ2-1; maybe TRBD1 (6 bases). Germline V CDR1 and CDR2: SGHRS, YFSETQ. The CDR3 sequence is 14 residues long. V lost 0 bases to trimming and J lost 11 bases, with 15 bases between them. CDR3 sequence reads: CASSLATGTRQQFF. The CDR3 nucleotides read TGCGCCAGCAGCTTGGCGACAGGAACTCGACAGCAGTTCTTC. Using reference TRBV5-1 and TRBJ2-1 for the parts outside the CDR3, the full variable domain is KAGVTQTPRYLIKTRGQQVTLSCSPISGHRSVSWYQQTPGQGLQFLFEYFSETQRNKGNFPGRFSGRQFSNSRSEMNVSTLELGDSALYLCASSLATGTRQQFFGPGTRLTVL.

This clonotype was counted only a few times. The chain carries TRBV3-1 and TRBJ1-5; D may be TRBD1 (5 bases). Germline V CDR1 and CDR2: LGHDT, YNNKEL (reference sequence). The V gene lost 1 base and the J gene lost 2 bases, with 12 bases spanning the gap. This CDR3 region has 16 residues. CDR3 coding DNA: TGTGCCAGCAGCCAAGCTAAGGGACGTGGCAATCAGCCCCAGCATTTT. The encoded protein is CASSQAKGRGNQPQHF.

V usage is TRBV7-9 and J usage is TRBJ1-4, with a tentative D call TRBD1 (5 bases). Per the germline V gene, CDR1 is SEHNR and CDR2 is FQNEAQ (reference sequence). This CDR3 has 16 amino acids. Between the trimmed V and J ends, which lost 5 bases and 5 bases, there was a span of 18 bases. The CDR3 nucleotides are TGTGCCAGCAGCCCCACCTACGACAGACTAAATGAAAAACTGTTTTTT. Translated, it gives CASSPTYDRLNEKLFF.

This clonotype has just a few counts. This sequence joins TRBV24-1 and TRBJ2-2, with D perhaps TRBD1 (5 bases). The CDR3 covers 14 residues. Germline V CDR1 and CDR2: KGHDR, SFDVKD. Trimming cost V 6 bases and J 1 base, with 8 bases left between them. The CDR3 DNA sequence: TGTGCCACCAGTTCAACAGGGAACACCGGGGAGCTGTTTTTT. It specifies CATSSTGNTGELFF.

The V and J genes are TRBV2 and TRBJ2-5; TRBD1 might be the D (6 bases). CDR1 and CDR2 from the germline V gene are SNHLY and FYNNEI. V lost 6 bases and J 5 bases, leaving 16 bases between the germline ends. The CDR3 is made up of 14 amino acids. CDR3 coding DNA: TGTGCCAGCAGCCAGGACAGCCCCCCGGAGACCCAGTACTTC. Protein sequence: CASSQDSPPETQYF.

This clonotype was seen repeatedly, ten times or more. The chain couples TRBV27 to TRBJ2-7; 12 nucleotides agree with TRBD1. This CDR3 region has 17 residues. The trim removed 4 bases at V and 5 bases at J, leaving 12 bases unmatched. Germline V gene data show CDR1 as MNHEY and CDR2 as SMNVEV (reference sequence). The CDR3 sequence is CASSSTAGQGAYHEQYF. CDR3 DNA sequence: TGTGCCAGCAGTTCCACTGCGGGACAGGGGGCGTACCACGAGCAGTACTTC.

The V call is TRBV29-1, the J call TRBJ1-1; 12 nucleotides line up with TRBD1. V lost 4 bases, J lost 5 bases, and 2 bases stayed unmatched. From germline, CDR1 is SQVTM and CDR2 ANQGSEA. The CDR3 is made up of 13 amino acids. CDR3 residues: CSVGDRGLTEAFF. In nucleotides, the CDR3 is TGCAGCGTTGGGGACAGGGGGCTAACTGAAGCTTTCTTT.

The J gene is TRBJ2-3, the V gene TRBV7-9; 8 bases agree with TRBD1. The CDR3 is 14 residues long. The ends lost 5 bases at V and 4 bases at J; junction bases unmatched: 5. The germline CDR1 and CDR2 sequences are SEHNR and FQNEAQ (reference sequence). CDR3 bases: TGTGCCAGCAGCCCACAGACAGGGGCAGATACGCAGTATTTT. Amino acids: CASSPQTGADTQYF.

This chain uses TRBV7-3 with TRBJ2-7; 11 bases are shared with TRBD1. This CDR3 has 17 amino acids. Germline V lookup: CDR1 SGHTA, CDR2 FQGTGA. J lost 4 bases, V lost 0 bases, and 8 bases had no gene match. The CDR3 reads CASSLTGGQGALYEQYF. The CDR3 coding sequence is TGTGCCAGCAGCTTAACCGGTGGACAGGGGGCTTTATACGAGCAGTACTTC.

V gene TRBV11-2 combines with J gene TRBJ1-1; D gene uncertain. CDR3 length: 14 residues. Germline CDR1 SGHAT, CDR2 FQNNGV. V gave up 4 bases and J gave up 2 bases, with 11 bases separating them. The CDR3 sequence is CASSSTSVNTEAFF. For the CDR3, the DNA is TGTGCCAGCAGCTCAACATCCGTTAACACTGAAGCTTTCTTT. The variable domain in full, with the rest retrieved from reference TRBV11-2 and TRBJ1-1, is EAGVAQSPRYKIIEKRQSVAFWCNPISGHATLYWYQQILGQGPKLLIQFQNNGVVDDSQLPKDRFSAERLKGVDSTLKIQPAKLEDSAVYLCASSSTSVNTEAFFGQGTRLTVV.

This clonotype was picked up a small number of times. The chain uses TRBV12-3 or TRBV12-4 and TRBJ1-1; D ambiguous. This CDR3 is 12 amino acids long. Trimming cost V 8 bases and J 5 bases, with 12 bases left between them. This CDR3 is CASGRARTEAFF. DNA of the CDR3: TGTGCCAGCGGTAGGGCCCGGACTGAAGCTTTCTTT.

The CDR3 loop is CASSPWDLCTDTQYF. DNA for the CDR3: TGTGCCAGCAGCCCCTGGGACCTCTGCACAGATACGCAGTATTTT. The chain joins TRBV5-5 to TRBJ2-3; D is perhaps TRBD1 or TRBD2 (5 bases each). The CDR3 sequence is 15 residues long. Trimming shortened V by 4 bases and J by 1 base, and 13 bases separated the two germline ends. The germline V gene encodes CDR1 SGHKS and CDR2 YYEKEE (reference sequence).

This clonotype showed up many times. The rearrangement joins TRBV24-1 to TRBJ2-1; no clear D. The germline gives CDR1 KGHDR, CDR2 SFDVKD. CDR3 size: 11 residues. V lost 3 bases and J 7 bases, leaving 3 bases between the germline ends. For the CDR3, the DNA is TGTGCCACCAGTGATCGGAATGAGCAGTTCTTC. Translating gives CATSDRNEQFF.

The CDR3 sequence is CASSSPSPGESTDTQYF. CDR3 bases: TGTGCCAGCAGCTCACCCTCCCCCGGGGAAAGCACAGATACGCAGTATTTT. This sequence joins TRBV7-9 and TRBJ2-3; TRBD2 is a possible D gene (5 bases). V was trimmed by 4 bases and J by 0 bases, leaving 17 bases between them. There are 17 residues in the CDR3. Germline V gene sequence: CDR1 SEHNR, CDR2 FQNEAQ (reference sequence).

This clonotype showed up just a few times. This sequence joins TRBV28 and TRBJ2-7; TRBD2 matches 14 bases. J gave up 0 bases and V 8 bases, and 12 bases lay outside the gene matches. The CDR3 length is 18 residues. CDR1 and CDR2 from the germline V gene are MDHEN and SYDVKM. The CDR3 spells CASRSPGTSGSASYEQYF. The CDR3 nucleotides read TGTGCCAGCCGTAGTCCCGGGACTAGCGGGAGCGCCTCCTACGAGCAGTACTTC.

The V gene is TRBV2, the J gene TRBJ2-7, with TRBD2 identical over 10 bases. V lost 7 bases, J lost 6 bases, and 9 bases stayed unmatched. The germline V gene has CDR1 SNHLY and CDR2 FYNNEI. This CDR3 contains 14 residues. The CDR3 reads CASTLAGDLGEQYF. The CDR3 DNA is TGTGCCAGCACTCTAGCGGGAGATCTAGGCGAGCAGTACTTC. Combining the CDR3 with reference TRBV2 and TRBJ2-7 gives the whole variable domain EPEVTQTPSHQVTQMGQEVILRCVPISNHLYFYWYRQILGQKVEFLVSFYNNEISEKSEIFDDQFSVERPDGSNFTLKIRSTKLEDSAMYFCASTLAGDLGEQYFGPGTRLTVT.

This clonotype turned up a few times. DNA of the CDR3: TGTGCCAGCGGGGGGACAGGGTCGGTTGGCTACACCTTC. Protein sequence: CASGGTGSVGYTF. The chain carries TRBV12-3 or TRBV12-4 and TRBJ1-2; TRBD1 agrees at 9 bases. V shed 8 bases and J 7 bases; nucleotides not matched to a gene: 8. The CDR3 is 13 amino acids.

The chain joins TRBV24-1 to TRBJ1-5, with unresolved D. The CDR3 totals 14 residues. Germline V gives CDR1 KGHDR, CDR2 SFDVKD. The V end lost 4 bases, the J end lost 7 bases, and 13 bases lay between the germline ends. CDR3 DNA sequence: TGTGCCACCAGTGACGCTGACAATCGCCAGCCCCAGCATTTT. As protein: CATSDADNRQPQHF.

A few counts support this clonotype. The chain uses TRBV20-1 and TRBJ2-4, with D perhaps matching TRBD1 or TRBD2 (6 bases each). CDR3 length: 15 residues. Trimming left V 5 bases short and J 0 bases short, with 14 bases between. Germline CDR1 and CDR2: DFQATT and SNEGSKA (reference sequence). The CDR3 here is CSARPGAEAKNIQYF. In DNA form, the CDR3 reads TGCAGTGCTCGCCCGGGGGCCGAAGCCAAAAACATTCAGTACTTC.

The rearrangement joins TRBV10-2 to TRBJ2-5; D is possibly TRBD2 (6 bases). The CDR3 loop spans 15 amino acids. CDR1 and CDR2 from the germline V gene are WSHSY and SAAADI. V lost 0 bases to trimming and J lost 5 bases, with 13 bases between them. CDR3 coding DNA: TGCGCCAGCAGTGAGTCAGGGACCAGCGGGGAGACCCAGTACTTC. It codes for CASSESGTSGETQYF.